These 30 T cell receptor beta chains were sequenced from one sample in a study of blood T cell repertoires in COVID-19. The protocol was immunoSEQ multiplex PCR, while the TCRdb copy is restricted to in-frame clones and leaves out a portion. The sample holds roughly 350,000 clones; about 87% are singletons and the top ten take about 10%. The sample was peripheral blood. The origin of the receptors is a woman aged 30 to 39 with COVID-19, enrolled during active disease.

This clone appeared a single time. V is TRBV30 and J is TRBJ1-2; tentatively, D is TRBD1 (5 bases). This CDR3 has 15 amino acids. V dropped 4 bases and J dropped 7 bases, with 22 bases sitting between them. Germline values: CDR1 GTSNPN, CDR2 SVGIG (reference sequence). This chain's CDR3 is CAWTLGGDGRSGYTF. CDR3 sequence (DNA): TGTGCCTGGACCCTGGGGGGGGACGGGAGGAGTGGCTACACCTTC. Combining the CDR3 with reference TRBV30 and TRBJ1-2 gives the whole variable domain SQTIHQWPATLVQPVGSPLSLECTVEGTSNPNLYWYRQAAGRGLQLLFYSVGIGQISSEVPQNLSASRPQDRQFILSSKKLLLSDSGFYLCAWTLGGDGRSGYTFGSGTRLTVV.

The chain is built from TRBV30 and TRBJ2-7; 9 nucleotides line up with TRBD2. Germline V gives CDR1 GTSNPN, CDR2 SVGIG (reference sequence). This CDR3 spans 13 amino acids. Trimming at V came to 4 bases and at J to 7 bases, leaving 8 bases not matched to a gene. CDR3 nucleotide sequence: TGTGCCTGGAACGGGGTAGCGGGAGCTGAGCAGTACTTC. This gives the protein CAWNGVAGAEQYF.

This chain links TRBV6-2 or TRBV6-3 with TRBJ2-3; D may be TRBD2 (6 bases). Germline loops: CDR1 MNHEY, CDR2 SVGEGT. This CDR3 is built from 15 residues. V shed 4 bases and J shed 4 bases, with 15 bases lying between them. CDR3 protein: CASSFARLVADTQYF. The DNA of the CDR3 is TGTGCCAGCAGTTTCGCCCGACTAGTCGCAGATACGCAGTATTTT.

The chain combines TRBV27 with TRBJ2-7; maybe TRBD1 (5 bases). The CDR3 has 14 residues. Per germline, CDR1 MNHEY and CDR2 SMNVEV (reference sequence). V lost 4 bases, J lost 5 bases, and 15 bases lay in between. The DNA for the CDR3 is TGTGCCAGCAGTTCCTCTCTGGGGCAGGACGAGCAGTACTTC. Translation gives CASSSSLGQDEQYF.

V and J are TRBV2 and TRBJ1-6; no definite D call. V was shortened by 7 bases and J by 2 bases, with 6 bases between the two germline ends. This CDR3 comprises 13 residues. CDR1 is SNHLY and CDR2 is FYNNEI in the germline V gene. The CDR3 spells CASTETYNSPLHF. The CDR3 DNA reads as TGTGCCAGCACGGAGACCTATAATTCACCCCTCCACTTT.

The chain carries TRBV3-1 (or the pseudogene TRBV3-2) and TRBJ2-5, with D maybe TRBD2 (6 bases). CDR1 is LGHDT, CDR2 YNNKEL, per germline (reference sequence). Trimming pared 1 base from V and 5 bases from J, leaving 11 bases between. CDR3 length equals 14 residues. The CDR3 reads CASSQGVGGETQYF. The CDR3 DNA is TGTGCCAGCAGCCAAGGAGTTGGGGGGGAGACCCAGTACTTC.

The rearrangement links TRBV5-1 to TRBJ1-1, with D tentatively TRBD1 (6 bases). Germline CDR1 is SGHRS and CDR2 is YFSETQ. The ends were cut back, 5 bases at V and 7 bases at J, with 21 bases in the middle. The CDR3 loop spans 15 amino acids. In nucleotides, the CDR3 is TGCGCCAGCAGTCACACCTCCGGGGGGACAAATGAAGCTTTCTTT. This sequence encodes CASSHTSGGTNEAFF.

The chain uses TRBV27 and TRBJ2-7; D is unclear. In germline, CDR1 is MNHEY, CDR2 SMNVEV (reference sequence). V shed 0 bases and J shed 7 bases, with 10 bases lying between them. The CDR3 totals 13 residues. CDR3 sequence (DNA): TGTGCCAGCAGTTTATCCCGCCTACGAGAGCAGTACTTC. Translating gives CASSLSRLREQYF.

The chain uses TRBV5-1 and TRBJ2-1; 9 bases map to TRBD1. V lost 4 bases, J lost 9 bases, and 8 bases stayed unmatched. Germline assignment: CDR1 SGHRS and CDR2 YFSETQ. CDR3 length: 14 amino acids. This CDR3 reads CASSPRDRDAEQFF. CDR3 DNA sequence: TGCGCCAGCAGCCCTAGGGACAGGGATGCTGAGCAGTTCTTC.

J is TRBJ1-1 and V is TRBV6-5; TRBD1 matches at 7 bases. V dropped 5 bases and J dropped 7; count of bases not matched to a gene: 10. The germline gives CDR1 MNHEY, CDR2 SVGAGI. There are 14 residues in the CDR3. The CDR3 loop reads CASSPLTGAGEAFF. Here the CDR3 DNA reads TGTGCCAGCAGTCCTCTTACAGGGGCAGGTGAAGCTTTCTTT.

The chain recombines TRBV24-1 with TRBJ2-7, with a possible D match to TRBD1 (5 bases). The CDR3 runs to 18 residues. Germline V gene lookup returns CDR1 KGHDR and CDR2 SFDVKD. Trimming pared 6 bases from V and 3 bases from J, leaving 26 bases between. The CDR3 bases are TGTGCCACCAGTCCAACGCTAACACCTACTACCAGGGACTACGAGCAGTACTTC. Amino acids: CATSPTLTPTTRDYEQYF.

The CDR3 region is CASSQAASDQPQHF. DNA of the CDR3: TGCGCCAGCAGCCAAGCTGCAAGCGATCAGCCCCAGCATTTT. The chain has TRBV4-1 and TRBJ1-5, with no clear D. CDR1 is MGHRA and CDR2 is YSYEKL in the germline V gene. Trimming shortened V by 1 base and J by 5 bases, and 9 bases separated the two germline ends. The CDR3 sequence is 14 residues long.

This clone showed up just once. The CDR3 coding sequence is TGTGCCAGCAGCTCTCCGTTAGGGGTGTACAATCAGCCCCAGCATTTT. Translated, it gives CASSSPLGVYNQPQHF. The chain has TRBV5-8 and TRBJ1-5, with D perhaps matching TRBD1 (5 bases). V lost 3 bases and J 3 bases, leaving 16 bases between the germline ends. The germline CDR1 and CDR2 sequences are SGHTS and YDEGEE. The CDR3 loop spans 16 amino acids.

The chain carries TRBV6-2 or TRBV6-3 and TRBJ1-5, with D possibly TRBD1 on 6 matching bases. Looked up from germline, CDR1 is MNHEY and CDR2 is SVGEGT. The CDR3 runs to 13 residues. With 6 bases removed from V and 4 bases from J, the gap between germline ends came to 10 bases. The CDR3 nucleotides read TGTGCCAGCAGCAGAGGACAGAATCAGCCCCAGCATTTT. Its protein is CASSRGQNQPQHF.

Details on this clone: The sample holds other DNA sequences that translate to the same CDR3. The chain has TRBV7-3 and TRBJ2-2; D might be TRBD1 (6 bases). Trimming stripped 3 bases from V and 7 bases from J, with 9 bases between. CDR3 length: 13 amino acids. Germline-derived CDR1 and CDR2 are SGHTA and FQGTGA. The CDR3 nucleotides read TGTGCCAGCAGCTTGGACAGTCACGGGGAGCTGTTTTTT. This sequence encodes CASSLDSHGELFF.

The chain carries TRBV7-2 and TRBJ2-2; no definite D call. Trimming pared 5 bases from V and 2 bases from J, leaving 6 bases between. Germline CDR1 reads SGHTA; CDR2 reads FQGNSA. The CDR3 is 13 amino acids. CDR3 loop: CASSGQNTGELFF. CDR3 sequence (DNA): TGTGCCAGCAGCGGGCAAAACACCGGGGAGCTGTTTTTT.

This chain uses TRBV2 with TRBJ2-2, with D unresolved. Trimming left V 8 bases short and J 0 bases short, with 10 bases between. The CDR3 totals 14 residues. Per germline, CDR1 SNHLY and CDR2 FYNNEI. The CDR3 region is CASALTSNTGELFF. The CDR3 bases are TGTGCCAGCGCCCTTACTTCGAACACCGGGGAGCTGTTTTTT.

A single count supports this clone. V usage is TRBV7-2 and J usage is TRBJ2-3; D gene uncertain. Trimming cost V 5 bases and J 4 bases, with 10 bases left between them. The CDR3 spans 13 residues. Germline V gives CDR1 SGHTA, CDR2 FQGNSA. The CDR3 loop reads CASSLALADTQYF. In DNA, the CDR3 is TGTGCCAGCAGCCTGGCCTTGGCAGATACGCAGTATTTT.

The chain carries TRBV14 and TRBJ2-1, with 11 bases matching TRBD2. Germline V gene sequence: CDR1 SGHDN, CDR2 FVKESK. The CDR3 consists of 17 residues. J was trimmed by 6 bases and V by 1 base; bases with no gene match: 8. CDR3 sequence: CASSQGLLAGGPNEQFF. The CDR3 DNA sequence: TGTGCCAGCAGCCAAGGGCTCCTAGCGGGAGGCCCCAATGAGCAGTTCTTC. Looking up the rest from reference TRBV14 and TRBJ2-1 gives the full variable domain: EAGVTQFPSHSVIEKGQTVTLRCDPISGHDNLYWYRRVMGKEIKFLLHFVKESKQDESGMPNNRFLAERTGGTYSTLKVQPAELEDSGVYFCASSQGLLAGGPNEQFFGPGTRLTVL.

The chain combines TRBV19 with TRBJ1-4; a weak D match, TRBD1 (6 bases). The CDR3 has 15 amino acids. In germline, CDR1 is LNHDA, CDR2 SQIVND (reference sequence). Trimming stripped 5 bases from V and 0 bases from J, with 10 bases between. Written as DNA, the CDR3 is TGTGCCAGTAGTCAACAGGGAGCAACTAATGAAAAACTGTTTTTT. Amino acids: CASSQQGATNEKLFF.

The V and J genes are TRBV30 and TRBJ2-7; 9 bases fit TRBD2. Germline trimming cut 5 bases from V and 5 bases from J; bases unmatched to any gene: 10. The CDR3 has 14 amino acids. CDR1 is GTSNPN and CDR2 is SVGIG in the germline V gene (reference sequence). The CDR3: CAWDVEAGGDEQYF. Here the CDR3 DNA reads TGTGCCTGGGACGTGGAAGCGGGAGGAGACGAGCAGTACTTC.

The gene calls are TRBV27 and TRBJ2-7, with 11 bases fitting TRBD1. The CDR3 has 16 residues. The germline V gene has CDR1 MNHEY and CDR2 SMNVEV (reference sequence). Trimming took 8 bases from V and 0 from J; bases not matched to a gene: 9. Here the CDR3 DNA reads TGTGCCAGCTACGGACAGGGGGCGGTGGGCTCCTACGAGCAGTACTTC. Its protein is CASYGQGAVGSYEQYF.

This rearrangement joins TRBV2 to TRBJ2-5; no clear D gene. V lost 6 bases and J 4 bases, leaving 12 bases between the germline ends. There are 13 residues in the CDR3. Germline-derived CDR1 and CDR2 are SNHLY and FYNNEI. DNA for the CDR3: TGTGCCAGCAGCGCCCCTGGCCCAGAGACCCAGTACTTC. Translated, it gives CASSAPGPETQYF.

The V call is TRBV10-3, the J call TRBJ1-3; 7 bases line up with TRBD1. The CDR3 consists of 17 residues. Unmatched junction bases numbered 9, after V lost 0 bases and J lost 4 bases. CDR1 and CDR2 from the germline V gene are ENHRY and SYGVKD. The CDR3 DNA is TGTGCCATCAGTGAGTCGACAGGGCCAGGGGGAGGAAACACCATATATTTT. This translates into CAISESTGPGGGNTIYF.

The CDR3 is CASSAPPGAGAALEQYF. CDR3 bases: TGTGCCAGCAGCGCCCCCCCGGGGGCGGGAGCTGCTCTCGAGCAGTACTTC. The V call is TRBV9, the J call TRBJ2-7; D perhaps matches TRBD2 (7 bases). V gave up 3 bases and J gave up 6 bases, with 25 bases separating them. CDR3 length: 17 residues. Germline CDR1 and CDR2: SGDLS and YYNGEE.

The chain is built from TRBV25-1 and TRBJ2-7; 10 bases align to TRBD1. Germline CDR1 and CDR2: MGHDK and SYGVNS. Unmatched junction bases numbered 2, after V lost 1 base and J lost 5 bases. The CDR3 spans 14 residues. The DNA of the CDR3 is TGTGCCAGCAGTGAATGGGGACAGGGGAACGAGCAGTACTTC. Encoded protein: CASSEWGQGNEQYF.

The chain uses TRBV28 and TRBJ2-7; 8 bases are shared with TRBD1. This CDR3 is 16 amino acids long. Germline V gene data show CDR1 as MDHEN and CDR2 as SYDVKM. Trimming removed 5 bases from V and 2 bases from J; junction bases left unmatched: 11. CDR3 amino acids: CASSPGGGSGPYEQYF. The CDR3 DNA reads TGTGCCAGCAGTCCAGGGGGCGGGTCGGGTCCCTACGAGCAGTACTTC.

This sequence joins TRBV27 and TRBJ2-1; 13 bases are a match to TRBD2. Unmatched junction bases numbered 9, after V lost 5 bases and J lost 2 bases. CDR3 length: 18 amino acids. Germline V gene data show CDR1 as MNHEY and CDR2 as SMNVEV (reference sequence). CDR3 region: CASSRTSGSPITYNEQFF. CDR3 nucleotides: TGTGCCAGCAGTCGGACTAGCGGGAGTCCCATAACCTACAATGAGCAGTTCTTC.

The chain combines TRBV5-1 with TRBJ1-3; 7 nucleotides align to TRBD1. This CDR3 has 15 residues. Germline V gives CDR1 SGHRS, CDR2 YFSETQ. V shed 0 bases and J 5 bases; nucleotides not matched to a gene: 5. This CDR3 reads CASSLAEGARNTIYF. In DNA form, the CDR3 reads TGCGCCAGCAGCTTGGCCGAGGGGGCTAGAAACACCATATATTTT.

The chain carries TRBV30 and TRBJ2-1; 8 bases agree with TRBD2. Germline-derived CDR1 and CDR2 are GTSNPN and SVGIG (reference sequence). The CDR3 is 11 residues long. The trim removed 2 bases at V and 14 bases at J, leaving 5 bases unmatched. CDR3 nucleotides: TGTGCCTGGAGTACAAAGCGGGAGAAGTTCTTC. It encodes CAWSTKREKFF.